Below, one TCR beta chain is given with its context. The data belong to a study of blood T cell repertoires in COVID-19. Produced via immunoSEQ multiplex PCR; TCRdb's table is partial and in-frame only. This sample has about 170,000 clones, with about 80% found just once. Input material: peripheral blood. The TCR was taken from a man in his sixties or seventies with active or convalescent COVID-19.

In DNA, the CDR3 is TGCGCCAGCAGCCAAGATCCCGGGACAGGGAATGAGCAGTTCTTC. Residues: CASSQDPGTGNEQFF. V and J are TRBV4-1 and TRBJ2-1; 9 positions agree with TRBD1. The CDR3 is 15 amino acids. Trimming cost V 0 bases and J 7 bases; bases outside gene matches: 4. Germline assignment: CDR1 MGHRA and CDR2 YSYEKL.